This T cell receptor (beta chain) was sequenced during a study of CD8 T cells in Susac syndrome. The germline V and J ends were trimmed by 6 bases and 6 bases, with 18 bases remaining between them. This CDR3 has 15 amino acids. Germline CDR1 MNHEY, CDR2 SVGAGI. A quantity of about 0.5 to 1 ug RNA underwent reverse transcription using random hexamers. TCRdb called the immunoSEQ multiplex PCR reads again in MiXCR, with one record for every CDR3 protein. The sample lists some 130,000 distinct CDR3 sequences; 91% were seen once. Blood CD8+ and CD4+ T cells underwent high-throughput TCR beta sequencing. This clonotype originated in a human donor with multiple sclerosis. The rearrangement links TRBV6-5 to TRBJ2-1; weak D call: TRBD2 (6 bases). The specimen sequenced was CD8+ T cells from PBMCs. The CDR3 sequence is CASSLAAGAPNEQFF. The CDR3 DNA is TGTGCCAGCAGCTTAGCAGCGGGCGCCCCCAATGAGCAGTTCTTC.